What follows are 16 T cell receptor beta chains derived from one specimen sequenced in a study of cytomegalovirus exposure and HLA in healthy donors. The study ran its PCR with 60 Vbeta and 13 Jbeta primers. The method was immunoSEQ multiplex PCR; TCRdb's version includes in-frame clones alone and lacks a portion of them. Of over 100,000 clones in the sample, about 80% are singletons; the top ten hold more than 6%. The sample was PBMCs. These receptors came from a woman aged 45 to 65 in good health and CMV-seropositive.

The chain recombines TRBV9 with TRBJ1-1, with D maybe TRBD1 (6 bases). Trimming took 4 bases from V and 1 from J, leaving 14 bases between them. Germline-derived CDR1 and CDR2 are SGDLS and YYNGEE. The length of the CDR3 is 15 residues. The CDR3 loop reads CASSRGGLKNTEAFF. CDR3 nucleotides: TGTGCCAGCAGCCGGGGGGGCCTAAAGAACACTGAAGCTTTCTTT.

This CDR3 is CASSKGLRASGGLDASTDTQYF. For the CDR3, the DNA is TGTGCCAGCAGTAAAGGTCTCCGGGCTAGCGGGGGCCTTGATGCTAGCACAGATACGCAGTATTTT. This sequence joins TRBV27 and TRBJ2-3; 10 positions agree with TRBD2. This CDR3 has 22 residues. With 5 bases clipped from V and 0 bases from J, the junction kept 23 bases outside the gene matches. CDR1 and CDR2 (germline): MNHEY, SMNVEV (reference sequence).

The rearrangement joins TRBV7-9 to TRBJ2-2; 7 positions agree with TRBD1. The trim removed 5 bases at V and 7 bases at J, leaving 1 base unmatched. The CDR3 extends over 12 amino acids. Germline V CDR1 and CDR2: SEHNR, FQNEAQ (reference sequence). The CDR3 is CASSQGVGELFF. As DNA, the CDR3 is TGTGCCAGCAGCCAGGGGGTCGGGGAGCTGTTTTTT. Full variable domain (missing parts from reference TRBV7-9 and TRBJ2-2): DTGVSQNPRHKITKRGQNVTFRCDPISEHNRLYWYRQTLGQGPEFLTYFQNEAQLEKSRLLSDRFSAERPKGSFSTLEIQRTEQGDSAMYLCASSQGVGELFFGEGSRLTVL.

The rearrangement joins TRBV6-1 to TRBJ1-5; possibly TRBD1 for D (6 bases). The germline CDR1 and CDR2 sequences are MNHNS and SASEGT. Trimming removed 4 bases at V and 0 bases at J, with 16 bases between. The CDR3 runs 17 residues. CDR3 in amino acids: CASSGGGRGYSNQPQHF. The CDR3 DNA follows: TGTGCCAGCAGTGGGGGGGGCAGGGGTTATAGCAATCAGCCCCAGCATTTT.

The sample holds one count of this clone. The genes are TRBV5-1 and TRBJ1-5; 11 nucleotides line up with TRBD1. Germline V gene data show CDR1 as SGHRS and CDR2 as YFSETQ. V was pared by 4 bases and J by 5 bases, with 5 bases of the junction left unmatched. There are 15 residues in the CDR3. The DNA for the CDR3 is TGCGCCAGCAGCCCAGGACAGGGGGCCTATCAGCCCCAGCATTTT. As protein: CASSPGQGAYQPQHF.

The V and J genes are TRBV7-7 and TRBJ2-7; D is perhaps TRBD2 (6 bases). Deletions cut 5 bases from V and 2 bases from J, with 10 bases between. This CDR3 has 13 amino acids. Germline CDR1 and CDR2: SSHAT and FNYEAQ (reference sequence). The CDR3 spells CASSPLATYEQYF. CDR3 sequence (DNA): TGTGCCAGCAGCCCACTAGCAACCTACGAGCAGTACTTC.

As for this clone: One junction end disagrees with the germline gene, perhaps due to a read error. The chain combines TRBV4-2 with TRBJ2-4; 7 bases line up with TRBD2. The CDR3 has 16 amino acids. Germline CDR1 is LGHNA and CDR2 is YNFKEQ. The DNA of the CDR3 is TGTGCCAGCAGCCCGGGTTTTCGCGGGGGAAAAAACAGTCAGTACTTC. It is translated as CASSPGFRGGKNSQYF.

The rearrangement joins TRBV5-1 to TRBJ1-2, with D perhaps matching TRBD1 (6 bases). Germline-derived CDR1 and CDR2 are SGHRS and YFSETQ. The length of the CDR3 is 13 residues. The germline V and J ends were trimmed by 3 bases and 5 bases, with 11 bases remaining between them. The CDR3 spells CASSSGTPYGYTF. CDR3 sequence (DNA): TGCGCCAGCAGCTCCGGGACACCTTATGGCTACACCTTC.

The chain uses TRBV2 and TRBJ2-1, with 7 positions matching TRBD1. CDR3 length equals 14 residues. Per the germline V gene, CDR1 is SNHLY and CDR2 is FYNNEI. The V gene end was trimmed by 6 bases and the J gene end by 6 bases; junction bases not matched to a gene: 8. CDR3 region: CASSRQGVSNEQFF. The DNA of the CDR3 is TGTGCCAGCAGCCGACAGGGAGTGAGCAATGAGCAGTTCTTC.

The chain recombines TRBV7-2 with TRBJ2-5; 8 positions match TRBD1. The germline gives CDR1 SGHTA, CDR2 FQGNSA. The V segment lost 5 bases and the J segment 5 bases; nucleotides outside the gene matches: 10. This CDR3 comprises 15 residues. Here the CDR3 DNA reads TGTGCCAGCAGCCCACAGACAGGGGCCCTGGAGACCCAGTACTTC. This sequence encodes CASSPQTGALETQYF.

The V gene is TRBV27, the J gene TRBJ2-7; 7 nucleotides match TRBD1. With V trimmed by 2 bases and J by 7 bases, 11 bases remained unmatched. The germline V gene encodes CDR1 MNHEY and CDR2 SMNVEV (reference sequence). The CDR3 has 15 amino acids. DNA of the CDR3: TGTGCCAGCAGTTTACTCTTGGGACAGAAGGGGGAGCAGTACTTC. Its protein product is CASSLLLGQKGEQYF.

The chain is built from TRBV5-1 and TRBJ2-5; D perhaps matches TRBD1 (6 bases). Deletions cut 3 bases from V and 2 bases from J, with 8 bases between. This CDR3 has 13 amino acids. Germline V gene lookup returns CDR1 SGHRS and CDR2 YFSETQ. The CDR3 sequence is CASSSDRQETQYF. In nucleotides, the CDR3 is TGCGCCAGCAGCTCGGACAGACAAGAGACCCAGTACTTC.

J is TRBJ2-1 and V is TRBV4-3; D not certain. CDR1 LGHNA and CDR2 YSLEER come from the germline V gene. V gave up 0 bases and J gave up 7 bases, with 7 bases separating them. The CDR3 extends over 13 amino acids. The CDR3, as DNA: TGCGCCAGCAGCCAAGAAACCGGGAATGAGCAGTTCTTC. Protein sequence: CASSQETGNEQFF.

The CDR3 sequence: CASSLGRDSYGYTF. The CDR3 DNA reads as TGTGCCAGCAGTTTGGGGCGGGACAGCTATGGCTACACCTTC. This chain links TRBV27 with TRBJ1-2; 7 bases line up with TRBD1. The CDR3 length is 14 residues. V lost 3 bases and J lost 4; bases outside the gene matches: 5. Germline CDR1 reads MNHEY; CDR2 reads SMNVEV (reference sequence).

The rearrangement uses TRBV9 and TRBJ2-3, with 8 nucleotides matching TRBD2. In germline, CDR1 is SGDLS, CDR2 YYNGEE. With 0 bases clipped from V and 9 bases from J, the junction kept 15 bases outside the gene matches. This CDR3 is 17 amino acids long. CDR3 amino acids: CASSVGGAGAPSGTQYF. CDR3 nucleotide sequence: TGTGCCAGCAGCGTAGGTGGAGCGGGAGCTCCCTCCGGGACGCAGTATTTT. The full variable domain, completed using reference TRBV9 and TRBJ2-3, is DSGVTQTPKHLITATGQRVTLRCSPRSGDLSVYWYQQSLDQGLQFLIQYYNGEERAKGNILERFSAQQFPDLHSELNLSSLELGDSALYFCASSVGGAGAPSGTQYFGPGTRLTVL.

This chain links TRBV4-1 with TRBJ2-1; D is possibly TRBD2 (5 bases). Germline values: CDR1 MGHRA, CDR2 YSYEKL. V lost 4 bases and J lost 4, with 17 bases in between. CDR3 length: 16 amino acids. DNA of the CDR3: TGCGCCAGCAGCCTCCGGAGCGGCTACTTTTACAATGAGCAGTTCTTC. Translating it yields CASSLRSGYFYNEQFF.